Following are 32 T cell receptor beta chains from one sample sequenced in a study of cytotoxic CD8 clonotypes in ibrutinib-treated CLL. Measured with immunoSEQ multiplex PCR; TCRdb has only the in-frame clones, and not every one. There are about 270,000 clones in the sample; around 77% occur only once, and roughly 5.7% lies in the top ten. The sample in question was PBMCs, obtained at disease progression, from a patient treated with ibrutinib. The receptors originated from a human donor with chronic lymphocytic leukemia.

This chain connects TRBV19 to TRBJ2-7, with 8 bases aligning to TRBD1. This CDR3 is 15 amino acids long. From germline, CDR1 is LNHDA and CDR2 SQIVND (reference sequence). J was trimmed by 5 bases and V by 5 bases; bases with no gene match: 11. This CDR3 is CASSASWGTGHEQYF. The CDR3 DNA sequence: TGTGCCAGTAGTGCTAGCTGGGGGACAGGACACGAGCAGTACTTC.

The chain is built from TRBV6-1 and TRBJ1-2; D not resolved. The CDR3 covers 17 residues. The germline V gene encodes CDR1 MNHNS and CDR2 SASEGT. Trimming cost V 0 bases and J 0 bases, with 14 bases left between them. The CDR3 sequence: CASSEAYWTGTNYGYTF. The CDR3 DNA follows: TGTGCCAGCAGTGAAGCCTATTGGACGGGTACTAACTATGGCTACACCTTC.

This chain links TRBV25-1 with TRBJ1-1; tentative D call: TRBD1 (6 bases). The germline CDR1 and CDR2 sequences are MGHDK and SYGVNS. The germline V and J ends were trimmed by 8 bases and 2 bases, with 12 bases remaining between them. The CDR3 is made up of 13 amino acids. The chain's CDR3 is CASAPDRNTEAFF. The CDR3 bases are TGTGCCAGCGCACCGGACAGAAACACTGAAGCTTTCTTT.

The chain is built from TRBV11-1 and TRBJ2-7; TRBD1 is a possible D gene (5 bases). Germline V lookup: CDR1 SGHAT, CDR2 FQDESV (reference sequence). V shed 1 base and J shed 4 bases, with 8 bases lying between them. The CDR3 length is 13 residues. DNA for the CDR3: TGTGCCAGCAGCTTAGGGACACCATACGAGCAGTACTTC. Translation: CASSLGTPYEQYF.

This clone was seen a few times. The chain combines TRBV20-1 with TRBJ1-2; D uncertain. CDR1 and CDR2 from the germline V gene are DFQATT and SNEGSKA (reference sequence). Trimming stripped 0 bases from V and 6 bases from J, with 5 bases between. The CDR3 length is 11 residues. CDR3 amino acids: CSARELNGYTF. The CDR3 nucleotides are TGCAGTGCTAGAGAGTTGAATGGCTACACCTTC.

The chain has TRBV28 and TRBJ1-2; a weak D match, TRBD1 (6 bases). The V gene lost 3 bases and the J gene lost 9 bases, with 17 bases spanning the gap. The CDR3 is 14 amino acids. CDR1 is MDHEN and CDR2 is SYDVKM in the germline V gene. As DNA, the CDR3 is TGTGCCAGCAGTTTGGGACACAGGGTCGGTAGCTACACCTTC. Protein sequence: CASSLGHRVGSYTF.

This clone appeared once. This rearrangement joins TRBV7-2 to TRBJ2-7; D not certain. There are 13 residues in the CDR3. Per the germline V gene, CDR1 is SGHTA and CDR2 is FQGNSA. The V and J ends lost 3 bases and 4 bases respectively, with 10 bases between them. The DNA for the CDR3 is TGTGCCAGCAGCTTGGGCTACAAATACGAGCAGTACTTC. It translates to CASSLGYKYEQYF. The complete variable domain, with remaining parts taken from reference TRBV7-2 and TRBJ2-7, reads GAGVSQSPSNKVTEKGKDVELRCDPISGHTALYWYRQSLGQGLEFLIYFQGNSAPDKSGLPSDRFSAERTGGSVSTLTIQRTQQEDSAVYLCASSLGYKYEQYFGPGTRLTVT.

A few counts support this clone. V is TRBV5-4 and J is TRBJ2-7; TRBD2 agrees at 13 bases. The CDR3 is 17 amino acids. J was trimmed by 3 bases and V by 1 base; bases with no gene match: 7. Germline V CDR1 and CDR2: SGHNT, YYREEE (reference sequence). For the CDR3, the DNA is TGTGCCAGCAGCTTGACGGGACTAGCGGGACCAAACTACGAGCAGTACTTC. This translates into CASSLTGLAGPNYEQYF. The full variable domain, completed using reference TRBV5-4 and TRBJ2-7, is ETGVTQSPTHLIKTRGQQVTLRCSSQSGHNTVSWYQQALGQGPQFIFQYYREEENGRGNFPPRFSGLQFPNYSSELNVNALELDDSALYLCASSLTGLAGPNYEQYFGPGTRLTVT.

The chain has TRBV9 and TRBJ2-7; D assignment may be TRBD1 or TRBD2 (5 bases each). CDR1 is SGDLS and CDR2 is YYNGEE in the germline V gene. The germline V and J ends were trimmed by 0 bases and 6 bases, with 10 bases remaining between them. This CDR3 has 13 residues. For the CDR3, the DNA is TGTGCCAGCAGCGTAGGGGGACCTCTCGAGCAGTACTTC. It encodes CASSVGGPLEQYF.

This chain connects TRBV7-8 to TRBJ2-7; 12 nucleotides agree with TRBD2. Germline V gene lookup returns CDR1 SGHVS and CDR2 FQNEAQ. The CDR3 contains 15 residues. The ends lost 4 bases at V and 3 bases at J; junction bases unmatched: 4. CDR3: CASSSRTSGDYEQYF. The CDR3, as DNA: TGTGCCAGCAGCTCCCGGACTAGCGGGGACTACGAGCAGTACTTC.

The CDR3 DNA reads TGTGCCAGCTCACCGAAACCAGGCGGGGGCTTTGAGCAGTTCTTC. It specifies CASSPKPGGGFEQFF. J is TRBJ2-1 and V is TRBV18; tentative D call: TRBD2 (7 bases). CDR3 length: 15 amino acids. Deletions cut 3 bases from V and 9 bases from J, with 18 bases between. The germline gives CDR1 KGHSH, CDR2 LQKENI.

V is TRBV7-2 and J is TRBJ2-3; 12 bases are shared with TRBD2. Per the germline V gene, CDR1 is SGHTA and CDR2 is FQGNSA. The V and J ends lost 5 bases and 6 bases, in that order; junction bases with no gene match: 15. The CDR3 length is 18 residues. The CDR3 bases are TGTGCCAGCAGCCTCCTTGTCCTAGCGGGAGGGCCGGGGGATACGCAGTATTTT. It codes for CASSLLVLAGGPGDTQYF.

The rearrangement joins TRBV6-5 to TRBJ1-2; 9 bases line up with TRBD1. The ends lost 2 bases at V and 5 bases at J; junction bases unmatched: 9. The CDR3 spans 16 residues. Looked up from germline, CDR1 is MNHEY and CDR2 is SVGAGI. CDR3 sequence: CASSYPRQGQGYGYTF. DNA of the CDR3: TGTGCCAGCAGTTACCCTCGGCAGGGACAGGGATATGGCTACACCTTC.

The chain links TRBV9 to TRBJ2-3; 7 bases fit TRBD2. V shed 0 bases, J shed 1 base, and the junction held 11 bases outside the gene matches. The CDR3 contains 18 residues. Germline V gene lookup returns CDR1 SGDLS and CDR2 YYNGEE. Here the CDR3 reads CASSVAPRLAVRTDTQYF. In DNA form, the CDR3 reads TGTGCCAGCAGCGTAGCACCGCGACTAGCCGTCCGCACAGATACGCAGTATTTT.

The chain links TRBV2 to TRBJ2-3; TRBD2 is a possible D gene (6 bases). Trimming shortened V by 1 base and J by 1 base, and 9 bases separated the two germline ends. Germline loops: CDR1 SNHLY, CDR2 FYNNEI. The CDR3 length is 15 residues. In DNA form, the CDR3 reads TGTGCCAGCAGTGAAGGCGGGACCCGCACAGATACGCAGTATTTT. The encoded protein is CASSEGGTRTDTQYF. The variable domain in full, completed from reference TRBV2 and TRBJ2-3, reads EPEVTQTPSHQVTQMGQEVILRCVPISNHLYFYWYRQILGQKVEFLVSFYNNEISEKSEIFDDQFSVERPDGSNFTLKIRSTKLEDSAMYFCASSEGGTRTDTQYFGPGTRLTVL.

This clone was seen once. Here the CDR3 reads CASSHRYRELNEKLFF. CDR3 coding DNA: TGCGCCAGCAGCCACCGATACAGGGAACTTAATGAAAAACTGTTTTTT. V is TRBV4-1 and J is TRBJ1-4; weak D call: TRBD1 (6 bases). Germline CDR1 reads MGHRA; CDR2 reads YSYEKL. The CDR3 is made up of 16 amino acids. The ends were cut back, 3 bases at V and 4 bases at J, with 15 bases in the middle.

This chain uses TRBV7-9 with TRBJ2-2; D perhaps matches TRBD2 (6 bases). The V and J ends lost 5 bases and 6 bases respectively, with 16 bases between them. CDR1 is SEHNR and CDR2 is FQNEAQ in the germline V gene (reference sequence). The CDR3 has 15 amino acids. The CDR3 is CASSPSASVPGELFF. In DNA, the CDR3 is TGTGCCAGCAGCCCTTCTGCTAGCGTCCCCGGGGAGCTGTTTTTT.

This clone was picked up a small number of times. The chain combines TRBV19 with TRBJ1-3; no reliable D call. This CDR3 comprises 12 residues. V dropped 5 bases and J dropped 8 bases, with 10 bases sitting between them. Germline CDR1 and CDR2: LNHDA and SQIVND (reference sequence). The CDR3 protein is CASSPSAYTIYF. The CDR3 DNA is TGTGCCAGTAGTCCCTCTGCTTACACCATATATTTT.

This clone was seen only a few times. V and J are TRBV6-5 and TRBJ2-2; weak D call: TRBD2 (5 bases). V shed 6 bases and J shed 2 bases, with 13 bases lying between them. The CDR3 totals 15 residues. Germline CDR1 and CDR2: MNHEY and SVGAGI. The CDR3 nucleotides are TGTGCCAGCAGCCCCCTTAGCGTCAACACCGGGGAGCTGTTTTTT. It codes for CASSPLSVNTGELFF.

This rearrangement joins TRBV6-5 to TRBJ2-6; the D gene is possibly TRBD1 (6 bases). V lost 3 bases, J lost 3 bases, and 9 bases lay in between. The CDR3 length is 15 residues. CDR1 and CDR2 from the germline V gene are MNHEY and SVGAGI. For the CDR3, the DNA is TGTGCCAGCAGTTATGCAGGGGTTGGGGCCAACGTCCTGACTTTC. Its protein product is CASSYAGVGANVLTF.

The gene calls are TRBV7-9 and TRBJ2-1, with 10 bases fitting TRBD2. V lost 1 base to trimming and J lost 10 bases; unmatched junction nucleotides: 10. From germline, CDR1 is SEHNR and CDR2 FQNEAQ (reference sequence). This CDR3 has 16 residues. Here the CDR3 reads CASSLVGVAGGGEQFF. DNA of the CDR3: TGTGCCAGCAGCTTAGTGGGCGTAGCGGGAGGAGGAGAGCAGTTCTTC.

A word on this clone: The same CDR3 also results from other DNA sequences found in this sample. The chain carries TRBV5-1 and TRBJ2-7; D is undetermined. The ends were cut back, 1 base at V and 1 base at J, with 6 bases in the middle. The CDR3 consists of 13 residues. Germline V gives CDR1 SGHRS, CDR2 YFSETQ. CDR3 coding DNA: TGCGCCAGCAGCTTGACGGCGTCCTACGAGCAGTACTTC. This gives the protein CASSLTASYEQYF.

This clone appeared once. CDR3 sequence: CASSFHGGNEQFF. The DNA for the CDR3 is TGTGCCAGCAGTTTCCATGGGGGGAATGAGCAGTTCTTC. The chain employs TRBV27 and TRBJ2-1, with D possibly being TRBD2 (6 bases). The CDR3 is made up of 13 amino acids. Germline V gene lookup returns CDR1 MNHEY and CDR2 SMNVEV (reference sequence). Trimming cost V 3 bases and J 7 bases, with 10 bases left between them.

CDR3 bases: TGTGCCAGCAGTGAAGCGCGTTATTCCACAGATACGCAGTATTTT. Protein: CASSEARYSTDTQYF. This rearrangement joins TRBV6-1 to TRBJ2-3, with no clear D. The CDR3 has 15 amino acids. Germline V gene data show CDR1 as MNHNS and CDR2 as SASEGT. The V end was cut by 0 bases, the J end by 2 bases, with 9 bases between.

This clone was seen once. The identical CDR3 is also encoded by other nucleotide sequences in the sample. J is TRBJ2-1 and V is TRBV27; D is undetermined. Trimming took off 0 bases at V and 5 bases at J, with 5 bases between the two ends. The germline V gene encodes CDR1 MNHEY and CDR2 SMNVEV (reference sequence). CDR3 length equals 13 residues. DNA for the CDR3: TGTGCCAGCAGTTTATCGAGAAACAATGAGCAGTTCTTC. This gives the protein CASSLSRNNEQFF.

The rearrangement uses TRBV11-2 and TRBJ2-3; maybe TRBD1 (6 bases). Germline V gene sequence: CDR1 SGHAT, CDR2 FQNNGV. This CDR3 has 16 amino acids. V was pared by 1 base and J by 1 base, with 12 bases between. The CDR3 loop reads CASSLGGTLGTDTQYF. The DNA for the CDR3 is TGTGCCAGCAGCTTAGGGGGGACATTAGGCACAGATACGCAGTATTTT. Together with reference TRBV11-2 and TRBJ2-3, the CDR3 gives the full variable domain: EAGVAQSPRYKIIEKRQSVAFWCNPISGHATLYWYQQILGQGPKLLIQFQNNGVVDDSQLPKDRFSAERLKGVDSTLKIQPAKLEDSAVYLCASSLGGTLGTDTQYFGPGTRLTVL.

With regard to this clone: Its ends do not fully match the called genes, so a read error is possible. The chain recombines TRBV28 with TRBJ2-3; D may be TRBD1 (6 bases). The germline CDR1 and CDR2 sequences are MDHEN and SYDVKM. The CDR3 totals 16 residues. The CDR3 loop is CASSFPRTEPTNTQYF. The CDR3 region has the DNA TGTGCCAGCAGTTTCCCTCGGACAGAACCCACAAATACGCAGTATTTT.

The chain links TRBV5-4 to TRBJ2-7, with D perhaps being TRBD1 or TRBD2 (5 bases each). The CDR3 loop spans 14 amino acids. V was trimmed by 4 bases and J by 4 bases, leaving 15 bases between them. Germline CDR1 and CDR2: SGHNT and YYREEE (reference sequence). CDR3 bases: TGTGCCAGCAGCGGCCGGGGCCCTCTTTACGAGCAGTACTTC. Translating gives CASSGRGPLYEQYF. Full variable domain (missing parts from reference TRBV5-4 and TRBJ2-7): ETGVTQSPTHLIKTRGQQVTLRCSSQSGHNTVSWYQQALGQGPQFIFQYYREEENGRGNFPPRFSGLQFPNYSSELNVNALELDDSALYLCASSGRGPLYEQYFGPGTRLTVT.

The CDR3 region has the DNA TGTGCCAGTAGCCCAAGGGGGCAAGAGACCCAGTACTTC. It translates to CASSPRGQETQYF. The V gene is TRBV19, the J gene TRBJ2-5; D might be TRBD1 (6 bases). Germline V gives CDR1 LNHDA, CDR2 SQIVND (reference sequence). The CDR3 totals 13 residues. The ends were cut back, 6 bases at V and 2 bases at J, with 10 bases in the middle.

The chain has TRBV6-6 and TRBJ2-2; 7 bases are a match to TRBD1. The ends lost 4 bases at V and 10 bases at J; junction bases unmatched: 3. Germline V gives CDR1 MNHNY, CDR2 SVGAGI (reference sequence). CDR3 length: 12 residues. The CDR3 DNA reads as TGTGCCAGCAGTTCCGACAGGGCGGAGCTGTTTTTT. This sequence encodes CASSSDRAELFF.

The chain has TRBV4-1 and TRBJ2-7; 11 bases fit TRBD2. The J segment lost 1 base and the V segment lost 2 bases, leaving 4 bases of the junction unmatched. Germline lookup yields CDR1 MGHRA and CDR2 YSYEKL. The CDR3 is 16 amino acids. The DNA for the CDR3 is TGCGCCAGCAGCCAATTTGGACTAGCGGGTTCCTACGAGCAGTACTTC. It yields the protein CASSQFGLAGSYEQYF.

For the CDR3, the DNA is TGTGCCAGCAGCTTAGGACAGATGAACACTGAAGCTTTCTTT. Translation: CASSLGQMNTEAFF. The chain uses TRBV7-8 and TRBJ1-1, with D possibly matching TRBD1 (5 bases). The ends were cut back, 1 base at V and 0 bases at J, with 6 bases in the middle. The CDR3 spans 14 residues. Germline V lookup: CDR1 SGHVS, CDR2 FQNEAQ.